This T cell receptor beta chain was recorded in a study of molecular identifiers for immune sequencing clone quantification. Study information: For replicates, RNA isolated from around 20,000 or 99,000 naive CD8 cells was divided into five portions, of which four were sequenced.

The table lists this clonotype with many counts. Its antigen is currently unknown. Study findings and constraints: Sizes of highly expanded clones could be underestimated through identical TCRs sharing a barcode. Spiked TCR RNA from one Jurkat cell reportedly showed up when mixed among roughly 1 million naive cells. It was shown that clones above 20 RNA copies held over 98% of effector molecules, but under 1% in naive cells.

TCRdb called the PCR reads again in MiXCR, with one record for every CDR3 protein. The data contain just under 65,000 distinct CDR3 sequences, 15% to 20% of them singletons. This TCR was recovered from a human donor in good health. Some libraries in this study had Jurkat cell RNA spiked in. The specimen was naive CD8+ T cells from blood, with Jurkat cell RNA spiked in. Noted subset: FACS-sorted CD8+CD4-CCR7+CD45RA+ naive T cells.

CDR3 sequence reads: CASSLSGTSLNTGELFF. Here the CDR3 DNA reads TGTGCCAGCAGTTTATCAGGGACTAGTCTGAACACCGGGGAGCTGTTTTTT. The chain couples TRBV28 to TRBJ2-2, with TRBD2 identical over 8 bases. This CDR3 contains 17 residues. The trim removed 1 base at V and 1 base at J, leaving 5 bases unmatched. Germline values: CDR1 MDHEN, CDR2 SYDVKM.